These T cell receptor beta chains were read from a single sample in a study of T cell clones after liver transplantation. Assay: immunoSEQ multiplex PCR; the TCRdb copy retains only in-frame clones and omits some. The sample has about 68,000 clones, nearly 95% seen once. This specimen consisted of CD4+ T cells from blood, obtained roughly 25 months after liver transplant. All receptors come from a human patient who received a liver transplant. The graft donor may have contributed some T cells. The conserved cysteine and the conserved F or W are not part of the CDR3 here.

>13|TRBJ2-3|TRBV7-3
ASSLSGTSTDTQY
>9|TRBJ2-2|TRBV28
ASSLPGELF
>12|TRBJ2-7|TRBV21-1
ASSFPQGDNEQY
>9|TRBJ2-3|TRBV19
ASRVTDTQY
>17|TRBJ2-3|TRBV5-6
ASSSVGDRLAPSTDTQY
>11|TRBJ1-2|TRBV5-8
ASSRLDPGGYT
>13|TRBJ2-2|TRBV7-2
ASSFSPSNTGELF
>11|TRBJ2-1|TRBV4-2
ASSLGQGDEQF
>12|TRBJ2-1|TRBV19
ASRIGREGNEQF
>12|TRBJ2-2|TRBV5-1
ASSLGSFTGELF
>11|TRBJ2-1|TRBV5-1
ASRLSLGDEQF
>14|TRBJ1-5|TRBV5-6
ASSLGSQGTYQPQH
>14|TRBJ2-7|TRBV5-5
ASSLEPQGPGYEQY
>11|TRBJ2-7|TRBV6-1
ASMSGQGVEQY
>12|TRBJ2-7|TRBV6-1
ASSEASEPGEQY
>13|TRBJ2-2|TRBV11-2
ASSQLMGATGELF
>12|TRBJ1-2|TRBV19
ASSIPGASYGYT
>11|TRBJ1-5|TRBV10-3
AIRDTLNQPQH
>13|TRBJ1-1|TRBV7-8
ASSSRQGMNTEAF
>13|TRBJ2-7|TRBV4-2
ASASLGGGNNEQY
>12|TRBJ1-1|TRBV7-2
ASSLSRDITEAF
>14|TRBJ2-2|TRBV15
ATSRDRTGNTGELF
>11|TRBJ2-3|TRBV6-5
ASRASITDTQY
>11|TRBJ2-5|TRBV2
ASSLEGSETQY
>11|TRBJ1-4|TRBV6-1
ASSEANNEKLF
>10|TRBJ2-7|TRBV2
ASRGDVYEQY
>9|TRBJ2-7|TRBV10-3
ATGGLYEQY
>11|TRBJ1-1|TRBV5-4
ASSLLEDTEAF
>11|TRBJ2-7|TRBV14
ASSQDRAGEQY
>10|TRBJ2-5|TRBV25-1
ASRGAFETQY
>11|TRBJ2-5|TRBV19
ASRDRGPETQY
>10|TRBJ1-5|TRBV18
ASSRSREPQH
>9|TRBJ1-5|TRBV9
ASSGDQGQH
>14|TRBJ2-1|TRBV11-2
ASSLPWSSSYNEQF
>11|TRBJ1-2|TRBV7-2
ASSLGTNYGYT
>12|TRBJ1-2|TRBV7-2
ASSLVPGLGGYT
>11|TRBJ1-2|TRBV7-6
ASSRGQFGGYT
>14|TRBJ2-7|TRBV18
ASSPPNPESSYEQY
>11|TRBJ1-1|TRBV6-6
ATYQESNTEAF
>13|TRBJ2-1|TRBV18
ASSLPRDYYNEQF
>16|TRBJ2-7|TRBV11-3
ASSFGGLAGGLPYEQY
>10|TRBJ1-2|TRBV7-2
ASSRPTGGYT
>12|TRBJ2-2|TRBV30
AWSVAGWSGELF
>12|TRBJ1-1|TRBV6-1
ASSEARRFTEAF
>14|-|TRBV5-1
ASSSLGTSGRNEQY
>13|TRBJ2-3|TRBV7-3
ASSLTSGRTDTQY
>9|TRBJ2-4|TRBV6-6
ASSRENIQY
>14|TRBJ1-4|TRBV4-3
ASSQEFRQGGEKLF
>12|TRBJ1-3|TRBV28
ASHRAPSGNTIY
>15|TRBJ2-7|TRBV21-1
ASSSPPGQGYSYEQY
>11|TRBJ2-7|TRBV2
ASTGDRTYEQY